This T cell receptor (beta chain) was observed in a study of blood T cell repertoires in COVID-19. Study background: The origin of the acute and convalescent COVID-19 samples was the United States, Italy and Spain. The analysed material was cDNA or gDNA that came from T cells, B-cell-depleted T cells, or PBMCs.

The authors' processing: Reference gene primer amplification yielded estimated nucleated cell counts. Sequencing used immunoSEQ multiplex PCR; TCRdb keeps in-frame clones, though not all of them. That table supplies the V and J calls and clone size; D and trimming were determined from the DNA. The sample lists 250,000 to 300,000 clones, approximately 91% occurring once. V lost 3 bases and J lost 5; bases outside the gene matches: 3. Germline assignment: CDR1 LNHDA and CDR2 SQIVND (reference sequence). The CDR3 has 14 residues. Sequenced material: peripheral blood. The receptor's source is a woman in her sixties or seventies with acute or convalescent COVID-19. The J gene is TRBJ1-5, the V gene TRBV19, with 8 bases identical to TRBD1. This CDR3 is CASSISGGDQPQHF. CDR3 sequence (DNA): TGTGCCAGTAGTATTTCAGGGGGCGATCAGCCCCAGCATTTT.